This TCR beta chain was found in a study of T cell changes during pregnancy in multiple sclerosis. V was pared by 1 base and J by 8 bases, with 5 bases of the junction left unmatched. Per germline, CDR1 SGHDT and CDR2 YYEEEE. CDR3 length equals 13 residues. The method was immunoSEQ multiplex PCR; TCRdb's version includes in-frame clones alone and lacks a portion of them. The sample holds around 19,000 clones; approximately 90% are singletons and the top ten take 5.5% to 7.5%. The starting material was CD8+ T cells from peripheral blood mononuclear cells, obtained in the third trimester of pregnancy. The chain recombines TRBV5-6 with TRBJ1-1; 7 bases are a match to TRBD1. This clonotype was obtained from a female donor in good health, enrolled as a control in a pregnancy study. CDR3 sequence: CASSLWSGGEAFF. CDR3 DNA: TGTGCCAGCAGCTTGTGGTCAGGGGGAGAAGCTTTCTTT.